Following are 19 T cell receptor beta chains from one sample sequenced in a study of blood T cell repertoires in COVID-19. Method: immunoSEQ multiplex PCR; TCRdb's copy keeps in-frame clones and lacks some. The sample contains 110,000 to 150,000 clones, approximately 80% of which appear only once. The specimen was peripheral blood. Receptors were obtained from a woman aged 60-75 years with acute or convalescent COVID-19.

The chain recombines TRBV30 with TRBJ2-7, with 11 bases matching TRBD2. After removal of 0 bases from V and 7 bases from J, the junction contained 11 bases not matched to a gene. This CDR3 comprises 16 residues. Germline assignment: CDR1 GTSNPN and CDR2 SVGIG (reference sequence). Here the CDR3 reads CAWSVSGTSGLWEQYF. The CDR3 region has the DNA TGTGCCTGGAGTGTAAGCGGGACTAGCGGCTTGTGGGAGCAGTACTTC.

The chain recombines TRBV28 with TRBJ1-5; tentative D call: TRBD1 (6 bases). V was clipped by 3 bases and J by 3 bases, with 12 bases between them. Germline lookup yields CDR1 MDHEN and CDR2 SYDVKM. The CDR3 runs 15 residues. In nucleotides, the CDR3 is TGTGCCAGCAGTTTCAGGGGACAATACAATCAGCCCCAGCATTTT. This sequence encodes CASSFRGQYNQPQHF.

The chain combines TRBV7-3 with TRBJ2-2; TRBD2 agrees at 15 bases. The junction had 4 bases not matched to a gene; V was cut back by 5 bases and J by 6 bases. Germline V gene data show CDR1 as SGHTA and CDR2 as FQGTGA. CDR3 length: 16 amino acids. In DNA form, the CDR3 reads TGTGCCAGCAGCCTAGGACTAGCGGGAGGGGCCGGGGAGCTGTTTTTT. Protein: CASSLGLAGGAGELFF.

The chain is built from TRBV20-1 and TRBJ2-7, with D uncertain. CDR3 length: 13 amino acids. CDR1 is DFQATT, CDR2 SNEGSKA, per germline (reference sequence). V was pared by 3 bases and J by 0 bases, with 9 bases between. In DNA, the CDR3 is TGCAGTGCTAGTCTGAGGCGCTCCTACGAGCAGTACTTC. Protein: CSASLRRSYEQYF.

This clone has a single count. The genes are TRBV28 and TRBJ2-1; D is uncertain. The CDR3 totals 12 residues. V shed 6 bases and J shed 4 bases, with 7 bases lying between them. Germline assignment: CDR1 MDHEN and CDR2 SYDVKM. In DNA, the CDR3 is TGTGCCAGCAGCATCAAATACAATGAGCAGTTCTTC. It yields the protein CASSIKYNEQFF.

This clone was detected a few times. V usage is TRBV30 and J usage is TRBJ2-2; possible D gene TRBD2, 6 bases. Germline V lookup: CDR1 GTSNPN, CDR2 SVGIG (reference sequence). The V end lost 6 bases, the J end lost 4 bases, and 9 bases lay between the germline ends. The length of the CDR3 is 12 residues. CDR3 amino acids: CACSSVTGELFF. CDR3 DNA sequence: TGTGCCTGTTCTAGCGTCACCGGGGAGCTGTTTTTT.

This chain connects TRBV9 to TRBJ1-2, with D tentatively TRBD1 (6 bases). V lost 3 bases, J lost 4 bases, and 10 bases lay in between. CDR1 and CDR2 from the germline V gene are SGDLS and YYNGEE. The CDR3 has 13 residues. CDR3 in amino acids: CASSGGPLYGYTF. CDR3 sequence (DNA): TGTGCCAGCAGCGGGGGGCCGCTCTATGGCTACACCTTC.

V gene TRBV5-6 combines with J gene TRBJ2-3, with 7 bases identical to TRBD1. CDR1 is SGHDT and CDR2 is YYEEEE in the germline V gene. The CDR3 is 16 residues long. Unmatched junction bases numbered 10, after V lost 4 bases and J lost 2 bases. The CDR3 nucleotides are TGTGCCAGCAGCCTTTTACAGGGGACATCCACAGATACGCAGTATTTT. As protein: CASSLLQGTSTDTQYF.

This clone was observed once. The chain recombines TRBV10-1 with TRBJ2-1; TRBD2 matches 10 bases. This CDR3 has 16 amino acids. J gave up 5 bases and V 5 bases, and 9 bases lay outside the gene matches. The germline CDR1 and CDR2 sequences are WNHNN and SYGVQD (reference sequence). In nucleotides, the CDR3 is TGCGCCAGCAGTTTTTTAGCGGGGGGACCTAACAATGAGCAGTTCTTC. The encoded protein is CASSFLAGGPNNEQFF.

On this clone itself: Other DNA sequences in this sample translate to the same CDR3. V gene TRBV11-2 combines with J gene TRBJ2-7; 8 bases are a match to TRBD1. The CDR3 spans 15 residues. Per the germline V gene, CDR1 is SGHAT and CDR2 is FQNNGV. The ends lost 5 bases at V and 1 base at J; junction bases unmatched: 7. CDR3 residues: CASSLGTGSSYEQYF. CDR3 in DNA: TGTGCCAGCAGCCTTGGGACAGGATCTTCCTACGAGCAGTACTTC.

The genes are TRBV28 and TRBJ2-3; D call uncertain. This CDR3 is built from 14 residues. Germline CDR1 is MDHEN and CDR2 is SYDVKM. V was shortened by 5 bases and J by 5 bases, with 14 bases between the two germline ends. For the CDR3, the DNA is TGTGCCAGCAGTCCGGTCCGAGCAGGAGATACGCAGTATTTT. Translating gives CASSPVRAGDTQYF.

With respect to this clone: The junction and the germline gene differ at one end; a read error may be behind it. V usage is TRBV7-7 and J usage is TRBJ2-5, with D possibly TRBD1 on 5 matching bases. The CDR3 is 16 amino acids. Germline V lookup: CDR1 SSHAT, CDR2 FNYEAQ (reference sequence). The CDR3 protein is CASSLGAATRRETQYF. CDR3 bases: TGTGCTAGCAGCTTAGGGGCAGCAACCCGAAGGGAGACCCAGTACTTC.

This chain connects TRBV27 to TRBJ2-7; 8 nucleotides align to TRBD2. The germline gives CDR1 MNHEY, CDR2 SMNVEV (reference sequence). V lost 5 bases, J lost 3 bases, and 9 bases stayed unmatched. This CDR3 is 15 amino acids long. DNA of the CDR3: TGTGCCAGCAGTCCCGGGGTAGCGGGGAACTACGAGCAGTACTTC. Translating it yields CASSPGVAGNYEQYF.

V and J are TRBV3-1 (or the pseudogene TRBV3-2) and TRBJ1-6; D is unresolved. The CDR3 contains 15 residues. Trimming took 2 bases from V and 6 from J, leaving 11 bases between them. CDR1 is LGHDT, CDR2 YNNKEL, per germline (reference sequence). The CDR3 spells CASSQLRPSNSPLHF. The DNA of the CDR3 is TGTGCCAGCAGCCAACTCAGGCCTTCTAATTCACCCCTCCACTTT.

This clone has more than one count but fewer than ten. The chain recombines TRBV5-1 with TRBJ2-1; 8 bases match TRBD1. The CDR3 totals 15 residues. The germline V gene encodes CDR1 SGHRS and CDR2 YFSETQ. V trimming: 0 bases; J trimming: 9 bases; junction bases outside the gene matches: 8. CDR3 sequence (DNA): TGCGCCAGCAGCTTGGCCGGACAGGGCGTCGGTGAGCAGTTCTTC. Translated, it gives CASSLAGQGVGEQFF.

This clone was recorded only once. This chain links TRBV3-1 (or the pseudogene TRBV3-2) with TRBJ2-1, with 7 bases aligning to TRBD2. V was clipped by 0 bases and J by 7 bases; unmatched bases: 12. This CDR3 contains 17 residues. Germline V gene data show CDR1 as LGHDT and CDR2 as YNNKEL (reference sequence). DNA for the CDR3: TGTGCCAGCAGCCAAGATCGAGGGACTACAGCGGCGAATGAGCAGTTCTTC. Amino acid sequence: CASSQDRGTTAANEQFF.

The chain couples TRBV4-1 to TRBJ2-1; 7 bases match TRBD1. CDR3 length equals 16 residues. Germline CDR1 and CDR2: MGHRA and YSYEKL. V shed 3 bases and J 1 base; nucleotides not matched to a gene: 6. The CDR3 loop is CASSHYPGQSYNEQFF. In nucleotides, the CDR3 is TGCGCCAGCAGCCATTATCCGGGACAGTCCTACAATGAGCAGTTCTTC.

This clone showed up just once. This sequence joins TRBV12-5 and TRBJ2-5; TRBD2 agrees at 7 bases. This CDR3 has 15 residues. Per the germline V gene, CDR1 is LGHNT and CDR2 is FRNRAP. The V and J ends lost 7 bases and 2 bases, in that order; junction bases with no gene match: 10. The DNA for the CDR3 is TGTGCTAGTGCTCGTAGCGGGCCCAAACAAGAGACCCAGTACTTC. Translating it yields CASARSGPKQETQYF.

The chain combines TRBV7-9 with TRBJ2-1; D is possibly TRBD2 (5 bases). There are 16 residues in the CDR3. In germline, CDR1 is SEHNR, CDR2 FQNEAQ (reference sequence). The V gene lost 5 bases and the J gene lost 6 bases, with 20 bases spanning the gap. CDR3 coding DNA: TGTGCCAGCAGCCCCGTTGGGCGGGCCGAGGGCAATGAGCAGTTCTTC. This codes for CASSPVGRAEGNEQFF.